One TCR beta chain is described in this entry. The CDR3 runs to 14 residues. Germline CDR1 SGHRS, CDR2 YFSETQ. Trimming removed 1 base at V and 5 bases at J, with 10 bases between. Data came from immunoSEQ multiplex PCR; TCRdb stores just in-frame clones and leaves some out. Among about 190,000 clones listed, roughly nine tenths were seen once. The data are from a study of blood T cell repertoires in COVID-19. Study background: T cells, B-cell-depleted T cells, or PBMCs provided the cDNA or gDNA that served as material.

The TCR sequence derives from a middle-aged man with acute or convalescent COVID-19. The V call is TRBV5-1, the J call TRBJ2-1, with D unclear. The sample taken for sequencing was peripheral blood. CDR3 region: CASSLKDWNNEQFF. Written as DNA, the CDR3 is TGCGCCAGCAGCTTGAAAGACTGGAACAATGAGCAGTTCTTC.